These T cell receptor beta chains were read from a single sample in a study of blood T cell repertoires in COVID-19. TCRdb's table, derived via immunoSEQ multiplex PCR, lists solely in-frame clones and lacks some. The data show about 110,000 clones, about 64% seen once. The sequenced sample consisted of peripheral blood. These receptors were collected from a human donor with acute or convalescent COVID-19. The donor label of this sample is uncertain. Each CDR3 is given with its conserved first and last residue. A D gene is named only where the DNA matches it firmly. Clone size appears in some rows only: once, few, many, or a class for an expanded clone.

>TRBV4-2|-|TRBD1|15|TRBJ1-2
CASSPRDRGYYGYTF
TGTGCCAGCAGCCCGAGGGACAGGGGGTACTATGGCTACACCTTC
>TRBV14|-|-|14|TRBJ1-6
CASSQLEYNSPLHF
TGTGCCAGCAGCCAACTGGAGTATAATTCACCCCTCCACTTT
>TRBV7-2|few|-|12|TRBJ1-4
CASSSSNRELFF
TGTGCCAGCAGCTCCTCCAATAGAGAACTGTTTTTT
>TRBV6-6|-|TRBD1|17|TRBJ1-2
CASSRPPGQDEVYGYTF
TGTGCCAGCAGTCGCCCCCCAGGACAGGACGAAGTCTATGGCTACACCTTC
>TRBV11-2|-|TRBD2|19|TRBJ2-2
CASSSPGLAGGRNTGELFF
TGTGCCAGCAGCTCCCCGGGACTAGCGGGGGGGAGGAACACCGGGGAGCTGTTTTTT
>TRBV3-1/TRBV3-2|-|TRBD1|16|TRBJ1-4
CASSQDQARGREKLFF
TGTGCCAGCAGCCAAGATCAGGCCAGGGGGCGGGAAAAACTGTTTTTT
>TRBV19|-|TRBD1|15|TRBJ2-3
CASSRGQGVTDTQYF
TGTGCCAGTAGCCGGGGACAGGGGGTTACAGATACGCAGTATTTT
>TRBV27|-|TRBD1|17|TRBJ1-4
CASRAGQGDPTNEKLFF
TGTGCCAGCAGGGCGGGACAGGGGGACCCAACTAATGAAAAACTGTTTTTT
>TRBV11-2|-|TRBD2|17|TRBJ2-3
CASSSLRASGGADTQYF
TGTGCCAGCAGCTCCCTTAGGGCTAGCGGGGGGGCAGATACGCAGTATTTT
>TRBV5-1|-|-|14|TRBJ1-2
CASSPTSPNYGYTF
TGCGCCAGCAGCCCTACCTCACCCAACTATGGCTACACCTTC
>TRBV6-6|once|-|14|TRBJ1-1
CASSSHERDTEAFF
TGTGCCAGCAGCTCTCATGAACGAGACACTGAAGCTTTCTTT
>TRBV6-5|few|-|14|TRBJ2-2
CASTPSPNTGELFF
TGTGCCAGCACCCCTAGCCCGAACACCGGGGAGCTGTTTTTT
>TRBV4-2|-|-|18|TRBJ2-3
CASSQGDRDEWGVDTQYF
TGTGCCAGCAGCCAAGGAGATCGGGACGAATGGGGGGTGGATACGCAGTATTTT
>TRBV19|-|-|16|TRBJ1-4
CASSPWGAATNEKLFF
TGTGCCAGTAGTCCTTGGGGAGCTGCAACTAATGAAAAACTGTTTTTT
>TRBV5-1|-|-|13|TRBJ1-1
CASSFLRGTEAFF
TGCGCCAGCAGCTTCCTTCGGGGGACTGAAGCTTTCTTT
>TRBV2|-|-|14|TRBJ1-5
CASSVRRSNQPQHF
TGTGCCAGCAGTGTGCGCCGGAGCAATCAGCCCCAGCATTTT
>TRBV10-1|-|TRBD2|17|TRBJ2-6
CASSESGGGTGANVLTF
TGCGCCAGCAGTGAGTCGGGGGGAGGGACTGGGGCCAACGTCCTGACTTTC
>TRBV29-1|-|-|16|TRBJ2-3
CSVEDLLRQGRLTQYF
TGCAGCGTTGAAGATCTTCTAAGGCAGGGGCGCTTGACGCAGTATTTT
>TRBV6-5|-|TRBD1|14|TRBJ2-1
CASYSRDRGNEQFF
TGTGCCAGCTATTCCCGGGACAGGGGTAATGAGCAGTTCTTC
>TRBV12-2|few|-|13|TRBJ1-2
CASRNRTGGGYTF
TGTGCAAGTCGCAACAGGACAGGGGGAGGCTACACCTTC
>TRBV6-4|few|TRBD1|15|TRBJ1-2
CASSDSPGTGNSYTF
TGTGCCAGCAGTGACTCCCCGGGGACAGGGAATAGCTACACCTTC
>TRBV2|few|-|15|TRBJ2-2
CASRNTGHGAGELFF
TGTGCCAGCAGAAATACCGGGCACGGGGCCGGGGAGCTGTTTTTT
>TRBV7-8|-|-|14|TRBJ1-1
CASSLNRVNTEAFF
TGTGCCAGCAGCTTAAACAGGGTGAACACTGAAGCTTTCTTT
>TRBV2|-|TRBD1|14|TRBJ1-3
CASRTDRAGNTIYF
TGTGCCAGCAGGACGGACAGGGCTGGAAACACCATATATTTT
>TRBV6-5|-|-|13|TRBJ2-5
CASSRRPQETQYF
TGTGCCAGCAGCCGGCGGCCCCAAGAGACCCAGTACTTC
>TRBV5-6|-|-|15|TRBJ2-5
CASSLTGPDQETQYF
TGTGCCAGCAGCTTGACAGGACCCGATCAGGAGACCCAGTACTTC
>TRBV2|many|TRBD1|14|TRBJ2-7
CASRGTGFAYEQYF
TGTGCCAGCAGGGGGACAGGGTTTGCCTACGAGCAGTACTTC
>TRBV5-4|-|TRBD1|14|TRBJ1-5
CASKDRYSNQPQHF
TGTGCCAGCAAGGACAGGTATAGCAATCAGCCCCAGCATTTT
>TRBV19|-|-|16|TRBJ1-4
CASSINGNGANEKLFF
TGTGCCAGTAGTATAAACGGGAACGGGGCTAATGAAAAACTGTTTTTT
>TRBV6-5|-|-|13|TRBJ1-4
CASRPTVREKLFF
TGTGCCAGCAGACCGACAGTTCGCGAAAAACTGTTTTTT
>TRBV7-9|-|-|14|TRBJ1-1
CASSPPGRDTEAFF
TGTGCCAGCAGCCCCCCGGGGAGGGACACTGAAGCTTTCTTT
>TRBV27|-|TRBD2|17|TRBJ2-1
CASSLSPAGRSYNEQFF
TGTGCCAGCAGTTTATCCCCAGCGGGGAGGTCCTACAATGAGCAGTTCTTC
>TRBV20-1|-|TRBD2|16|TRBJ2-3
CSASALAGPLTDTQYF
TGCAGTGCTAGTGCGCTAGCGGGGCCCCTCACAGATACGCAGTATTTT
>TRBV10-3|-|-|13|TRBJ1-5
CAISELSNQPQHF
TGTGCCATCAGTGAACTTAGCAATCAGCCCCAGCATTTT
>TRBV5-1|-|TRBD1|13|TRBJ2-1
CASSWDSRNEQFF
TGCGCCAGCAGCTGGGACAGCCGGAATGAGCAGTTCTTC
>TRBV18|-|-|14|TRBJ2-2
CASSPGQNPGELFF
TGTGCCAGCTCACCCGGACAGAATCCAGGGGAGCTGTTTTTT
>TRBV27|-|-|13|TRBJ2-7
CASSATSSYEQYF
TGTGCCAGCAGTGCAACGAGCTCCTACGAGCAGTACTTC
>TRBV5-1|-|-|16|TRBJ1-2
CASSFSREADIYGYTF
TGCGCCAGCAGCTTTTCCAGGGAGGCGGATATCTATGGCTACACCTTC
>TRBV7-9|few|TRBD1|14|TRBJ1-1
CASSLTTGMAEAFF
TGTGCCAGCAGCCTGACGACAGGGATGGCTGAAGCTTTCTTT
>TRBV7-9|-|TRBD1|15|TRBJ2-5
CASSPGDRERETQYF
TGTGCCAGCAGCCCCGGGGACAGGGAAAGAGAGACCCAGTACTTC
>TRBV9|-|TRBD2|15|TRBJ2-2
CASSVGLAGARELFF
TGTGCCAGCAGCGTCGGACTAGCGGGGGCACGGGAGCTGTTTTTT
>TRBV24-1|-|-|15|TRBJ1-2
CATSDPAGGDYGYTF
TGTGCCACCAGTGATCCGGCCGGGGGGGACTATGGCTACACCTTC
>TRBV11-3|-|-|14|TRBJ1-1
CASSSEGGTPEAFF
TGTGCCAGCAGCTCTGAGGGGGGGACCCCTGAAGCTTTCTTT
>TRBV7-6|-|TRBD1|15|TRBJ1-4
CASSLGQAVREKLFF
TGTGCCAGCAGTCTTGGACAGGCGGTTAGGGAAAAACTGTTTTTT
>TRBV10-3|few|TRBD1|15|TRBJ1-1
CAISDAGTANTEAFF
TGTGCCATCAGTGATGCCGGGACAGCAAACACTGAAGCTTTCTTT